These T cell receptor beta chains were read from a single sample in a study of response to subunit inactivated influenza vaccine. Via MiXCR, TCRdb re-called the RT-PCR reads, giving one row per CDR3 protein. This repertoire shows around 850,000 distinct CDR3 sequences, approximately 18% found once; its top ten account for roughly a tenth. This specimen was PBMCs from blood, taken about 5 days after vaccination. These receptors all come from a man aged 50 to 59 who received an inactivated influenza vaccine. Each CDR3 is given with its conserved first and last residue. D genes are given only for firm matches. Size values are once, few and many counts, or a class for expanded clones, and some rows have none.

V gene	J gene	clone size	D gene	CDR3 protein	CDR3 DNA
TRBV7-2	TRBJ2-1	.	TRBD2	CASSLAASGGNYNEQFF	TGTGCCAGCAGCTTAGCGGCCAGCGGGGGGAACTACAATGAGCAGTTCTTC
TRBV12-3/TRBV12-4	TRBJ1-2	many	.	CASSSTGNYGYTF	TGTGCCAGCAGTTCAACAGGGAACTATGGCTACACCTTC
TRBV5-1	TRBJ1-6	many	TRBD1	CASSSAGTGSSPLHF	TGCGCCAGCAGCTCCGCCGGGACAGGGAGTTCACCCCTCCACTTT
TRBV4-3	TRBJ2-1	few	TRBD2	CASSQTWTSGSYNEQFF	TGCGCCAGCAGCCAAACCTGGACTAGCGGGAGCTACAATGAGCAGTTCTTC
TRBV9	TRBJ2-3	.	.	CASSVAGASTDTQYF	TGTGCCAGCAGCGTAGCCGGGGCTAGCACAGATACGCAGTATTTT
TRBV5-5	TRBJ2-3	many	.	CASSLGVPQYF	TGTGCCAGCAGCTTGGGGGTTCCGCAGTATTTT
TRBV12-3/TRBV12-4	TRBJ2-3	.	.	CASSLAPANTDTQYF	TGTGCCAGCAGTTTAGCCCCCGCGAACACAGATACGCAGTATTTT
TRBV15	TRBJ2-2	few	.	CATSRFSNTGGELFF	TGTGCCACCAGCAGATTCTCGAACACGGGCGGGGAGCTGTTTTTT
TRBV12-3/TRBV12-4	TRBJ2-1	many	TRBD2	CASSRTLAGEQFF	TGTGCCAGCAGCCGTACCCTAGCGGGTGAGCAGTTCTTC
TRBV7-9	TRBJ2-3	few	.	CASSPPFVRRGTDTQYF	TGTGCCAGCAGCCCCCCGTTTGTGCGGAGGGGGACAGATACGCAGTATTTT
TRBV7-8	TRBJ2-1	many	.	CASSLNPARWDEQFF	TGTGCCAGCAGCTTAAACCCCGCACGGTGGGATGAGCAGTTCTTC
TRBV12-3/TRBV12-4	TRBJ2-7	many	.	CASSLSNGYEQYF	TGTGCCAGCAGTTTAAGTAACGGCTACGAGCAGTACTTC
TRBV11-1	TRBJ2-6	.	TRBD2	CASSTGLAGISGANVLTF	TGTGCCAGCAGCACGGGACTAGCGGGGATATCTGGGGCCAACGTCCTGACTTTC
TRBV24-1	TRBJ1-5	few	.	CATSDGVNSNQPQHF	TGTGCCACCAGTGACGGGGTTAATAGCAATCAGCCCCAGCATTTT
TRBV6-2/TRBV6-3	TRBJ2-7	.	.	CASSYEVSRRASYEQYF	TGTGCCAGCAGTTACGAAGTATCAAGGAGGGCCAGCTACGAGCAGTACTTC
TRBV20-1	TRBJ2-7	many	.	CSARDPRASGSYEQYF	TGCAGTGCTAGAGACCCCCGCGCATCGGGGTCCTACGAGCAGTACTTC
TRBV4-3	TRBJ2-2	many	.	CASSQDSRVGRNTGELFF	TGCGCCAGCAGCCAAGATAGTCGGGTGGGACGGAACACCGGGGAGCTGTTTTTT
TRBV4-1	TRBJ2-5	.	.	CASSQGTGSFQETQYF	TGCGCCAGCAGCCAAGGTACCGGGAGTTTCCAAGAGACCCAGTACTTC
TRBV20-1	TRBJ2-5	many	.	CSAQRETQYF	TGCAGTGCCCAGCGGGAGACCCAGTACTTC
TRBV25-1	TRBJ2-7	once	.	CASSATLSYEQYF	TGTGCCAGCAGTGCGACACTATCCTACGAGCAGTACTTC
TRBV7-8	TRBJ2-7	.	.	CASSLATRTVNSYEQYF	TGTGCCAGCAGCTTAGCGACTAGGACAGTTAACTCCTACGAGCAGTACTTC
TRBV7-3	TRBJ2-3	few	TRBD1	CASSLTGQGTDTQYF	TGTGCCAGCAGCTTAACGGGACAGGGTACAGATACGCAGTATTTT
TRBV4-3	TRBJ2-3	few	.	CASNRPSHYSPPDTDTQYF	TGCGCCAGCAACCGTCCCTCCCATTATTCGCCCCCCGACACAGATACGCAGTATTTT
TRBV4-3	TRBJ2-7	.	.	CASSQTGRGTYEQYF	TGCGCCAGCAGCCAGACAGGGCGGGGAACCTACGAGCAGTACTTC
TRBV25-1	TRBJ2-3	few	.	CASSELSGISTDTQYF	TGTGCCAGCAGTGAATTGAGCGGAATCAGCACAGATACGCAGTATTTT
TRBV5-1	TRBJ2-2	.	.	CASSLGRENTGELFF	TGCGCCAGCAGCTTGGGCAGGGAGAACACCGGGGAGCTGTTTTTT
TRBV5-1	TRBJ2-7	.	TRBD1	CASSLGLPGQSFPYEQYF	TGCGCCAGCAGCTTGGGTCTTCCGGGACAGAGTTTCCCGTACGAGCAGTACTTC
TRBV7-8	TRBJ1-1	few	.	CASSAQGNTEAFF	TGTGCCAGCAGCGCCCAGGGGAACACTGAAGCTTTCTTT
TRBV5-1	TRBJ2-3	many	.	CASSLYGGDTQYF	TGCGCCAGCAGCTTGTACGGGGGCGATACGCAGTATTTT
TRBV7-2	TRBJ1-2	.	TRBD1	CASSLAGGANGYTF	TGTGCCAGCAGCTTAGCAGGGGGCGCGAATGGCTACACCTTC
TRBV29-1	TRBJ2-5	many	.	CSVEFRTIETQYF	TGCAGCGTTGAATTCAGGACAATAGAGACCCAGTACTTC
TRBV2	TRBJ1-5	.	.	CASRQGWSNQPQHF	TGTGCCAGCAGGCAGGGATGGAGCAATCAGCCCCAGCATTTT
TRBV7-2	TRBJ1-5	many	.	CASSSWTDGQPQHF	TGTGCCAGCAGCTCCTGGACAGATGGGCAGCCCCAGCATTTT
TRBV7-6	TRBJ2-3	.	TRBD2	CASSEISGSSTDTQYF	TGTGCCAGCAGCGAAATAAGCGGGAGTAGCACAGATACGCAGTATTTT
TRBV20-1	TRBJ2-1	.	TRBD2	CSARDLAGEYNEQFF	TGCAGTGCTAGAGATCTCGCGGGGGAGTACAATGAGCAGTTCTTC
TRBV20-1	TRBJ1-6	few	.	CSARDRTANSPLHF	TGCAGTGCTAGAGATCGCACAGCTAATTCACCCCTCCACTTT
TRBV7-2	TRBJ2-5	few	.	CASSVDSYAGTQYF	TGTGCCAGCAGCGTAGACTCGTACGCTGGGACCCAGTACTTC
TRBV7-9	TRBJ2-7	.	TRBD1	CASSLFPGTGGIEQYF	TGTGCCAGCAGCTTATTTCCTGGGACAGGGGGCATCGAGCAGTACTTC
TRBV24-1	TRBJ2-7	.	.	CATSDYPGVEQYF	TGTGCCACCAGTGATTACCCAGGGGTCGAGCAGTACTTC
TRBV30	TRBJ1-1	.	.	CAWSVQRNTEAFF	TGTGCCTGGAGTGTACAGAGGAACACTGAAGCTTTCTTT
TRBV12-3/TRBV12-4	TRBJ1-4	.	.	CASSSSANEKLFF	TGTGCCAGCAGTTCCTCGGCTAATGAAAAACTGTTTTTT
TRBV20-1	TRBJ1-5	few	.	CSARSGYSNQPQHF	TGCAGTGCTAGAAGTGGTTATAGCAATCAGCCCCAGCATTTT
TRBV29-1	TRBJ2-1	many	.	CSVGRDEQFF	TGCAGCGTTGGCAGGGATGAGCAGTTCTTC
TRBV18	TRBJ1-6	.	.	CASSLRDEDSPLHF	TGTGCCAGCTCACTCCGGGACGAGGATTCACCCCTCCACTTT
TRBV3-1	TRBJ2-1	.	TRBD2	CASSQDLLAGAVYNEQFF	TGTGCCAGCAGCCAAGATCTCCTAGCGGGGGCGGTATACAATGAGCAGTTCTTC
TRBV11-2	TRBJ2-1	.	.	CASSLAGVFYNEQFF	TGTGCCAGCAGCTTAGCGGGGGTGTTTTACAATGAGCAGTTCTTC
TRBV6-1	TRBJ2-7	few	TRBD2	CASSELRLAGGYEQYF	TGTGCCAGCAGTGAGTTGAGACTAGCGGGCGGCTACGAGCAGTACTTC
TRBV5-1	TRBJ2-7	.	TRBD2	CASSVPGLAREQYF	TGCGCCAGCAGCGTGCCGGGACTAGCGCGCGAGCAGTACTTC
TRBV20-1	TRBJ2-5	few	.	CSATTYGPLGLTQYF	TGCAGTGCTACCACCTATGGCCCTCTCGGATTGACCCAGTACTTC
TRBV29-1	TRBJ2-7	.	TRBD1	CSVEGDRGSGQYF	TGCAGCGTTGAAGGAGACAGGGGATCGGGGCAGTACTTC
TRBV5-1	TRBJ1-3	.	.	CASSLEEARNTIYF	TGCGCCAGCAGCTTGGAAGAGGCCCGAAACACCATATATTTT
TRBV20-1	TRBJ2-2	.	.	CSARDYSQAGELFF	TGCAGTGCTAGAGACTACTCGCAAGCCGGGGAGCTGTTTTTT
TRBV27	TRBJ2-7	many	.	CASSSTGTYEQYF	TGTGCCAGCAGTTCAACAGGGACTTACGAGCAGTACTTC